The entry below describes one T cell receptor (beta chain). The target antigen is unknown. This record comes from a study of T cell responses to AZD1222 COVID-19 vaccine. On the study more broadly: Pooled together were second doses at about 4 or about 12 weeks. Study findings and constraints: Close to half of all spike-specific TCRs reportedly target regions of the variants that are unmutated. At 160-218 and 743-854, vaccine-associated CD4 TCRs were dominant, and they spanned spike. White British people made up most donors, females outnumbered males, and clonal diversity was possibly underestimated.

Clones were read by immunoSEQ multiplex PCR, and TCRdb kept only the in-frame ones, dropping some. The table shows 150,000 to 190,000 clones, with 90% occurring only once. The clonotype originates from an adult in good health. The sequenced sample was peripheral blood, obtained on day 0 of AZD1222 vaccination.

CDR3 nucleotide sequence: TGTGCCAGCAGCAGAGCCGGGGGAAACTATGGCTACACCTTC. Amino acid sequence: CASSRAGGNYGYTF. The chain joins TRBV11-2 to TRBJ1-2, with D maybe TRBD1 (5 bases). The CDR3 spans 14 residues. The germline V gene encodes CDR1 SGHAT and CDR2 FQNNGV. Trimming took 5 bases from V and 2 from J, leaving 12 bases between them.